This T cell receptor beta chain is drawn from a study of shared clonotypes between healthy human individuals. Study-wide context: The plates for each donor numbered three CD4 naive, three CD4 memory, two CD8 naive and one CD8 memory.

TCRdb's table, derived via immunoSEQ multiplex PCR, lists solely in-frame clones and lacks some. The sample holds 230,000 or so clones, over 50% seen once. All participating donors were Caucasian adults from Nashville, Tennessee. CDR3 length equals 15 residues. V was cut by 7 bases and J by 5 bases, with 18 bases left in between. Germline lookup yields CDR1 SNHLY and CDR2 FYNNEI. The receptor's source is a man aged 30 to 39 in good health. The specimen sequenced was memory CD4+ T cells sorted from blood. Subset described: CD45RA-negative fraction. The chain recombines TRBV2 with TRBJ2-1; D is unresolved. In nucleotides, the CDR3 is TGTGCCAGCAACCTGAAGCCAGGTCTTAACAATGAGCAGTTCTTC. Encoded protein: CASNLKPGLNNEQFF.